Listed here are 30 T cell receptor beta chains from one sample, sequenced in a study of blood T cell repertoires in COVID-19. Using immunoSEQ multiplex PCR, the repertoire was profiled, and TCRdb retains in-frame clones only, with some absent. The data show some 250,000 clones, about 84% seen once. Sequences were obtained from peripheral blood. The receptors were sampled from an elderly woman with acute or convalescent COVID-19.

This clone has a handful of counts. The rearrangement links TRBV13 to TRBJ2-3; 8 positions match TRBD2. V trimming: 2 bases; J trimming: 0 bases; junction bases outside the gene matches: 1. In germline, CDR1 is PRHDT, CDR2 FYEKMQ (reference sequence). The CDR3 runs 15 residues. DNA for the CDR3: TGTGCCAGCAGCTTACCGGGGGGGAGCACAGATACGCAGTATTTT. It encodes CASSLPGGSTDTQYF.

The chain has TRBV7-8 and TRBJ2-1, with unresolved D. The CDR3 is 11 residues long. Germline V gives CDR1 SGHVS, CDR2 FQNEAQ. With 8 bases removed from V and 3 bases from J, the gap between germline ends came to 5 bases. The CDR3 DNA is TGTGCCAGCGCGAGCTACAATGAGCAGTTCTTC. As protein: CASASYNEQFF.

V is TRBV3-1 (or the pseudogene TRBV3-2) and J is TRBJ2-5; 8 positions agree with TRBD2. V shed 4 bases and J 5 bases; nucleotides not matched to a gene: 3. The germline V gene encodes CDR1 LGHDT and CDR2 YNNKEL (reference sequence). The CDR3 covers 13 residues. The CDR3 loop reads CASSPGTRETQYF. CDR3 in DNA: TGTGCCAGCAGCCCCGGGACTAGGGAGACCCAGTACTTC.

V and J are TRBV5-1 and TRBJ1-5, with 10 bases lining up with TRBD1. This CDR3 contains 15 residues. Germline V CDR1 and CDR2: SGHRS, YFSETQ. V was pared by 0 bases and J by 8 bases, with 5 bases of the junction left unmatched. CDR3 sequence reads: CASSLGGQGDEPQHF. For the CDR3, the DNA is TGCGCCAGCAGCTTGGGCGGACAGGGGGATGAGCCCCAGCATTTT.

The chain employs TRBV3-1 (or the pseudogene TRBV3-2) and TRBJ2-4; 8 bases match TRBD1. In germline, CDR1 is LGHDT, CDR2 YNNKEL (reference sequence). Trimming at V came to 4 bases and at J to 7 bases, leaving 9 bases not matched to a gene. This CDR3 has 15 residues. The DNA of the CDR3 is TGTGCCAGCAGCCGGGTGGCAGGGGGCGGGAACATTCAGTACTTC. Translating it yields CASSRVAGGGNIQYF.

CDR3 amino acids: CASSVQGGKANNEQFF. The CDR3 DNA follows: TGTGCCAGCAGCGTACAAGGCGGAAAAGCTAACAATGAGCAGTTCTTC. The chain uses TRBV9 and TRBJ2-1; the D is unclear. Trimming took 1 base from V and 5 from J, leaving 16 bases between them. Germline-derived CDR1 and CDR2 are SGDLS and YYNGEE. The CDR3 length is 16 residues.

This clone has just one count. The chain uses TRBV3-1 (or the pseudogene TRBV3-2) and TRBJ1-6, with D perhaps TRBD1 (5 bases). Germline CDR1 and CDR2: LGHDT and YNNKEL (reference sequence). There are 14 residues in the CDR3. Trimming took 4 bases from V and 6 from J, leaving 10 bases between them. This chain's CDR3 is CASSPGGGNSPLHF. CDR3 sequence (DNA): TGTGCCAGCAGCCCTGGGGGAGGTAATTCACCCCTCCACTTT.

The chain combines TRBV2 with TRBJ2-5; D call uncertain. Deletions cut 6 bases from V and 1 base from J, with 6 bases between. Germline loops: CDR1 SNHLY, CDR2 FYNNEI. CDR3 size: 12 residues. The CDR3 protein is CASRLTQETQYF. The CDR3 DNA reads TGTGCCAGCAGGCTAACCCAAGAGACCCAGTACTTC.

This sequence joins TRBV20-1 and TRBJ2-1, with D unclear. The CDR3 contains 11 residues. Germline V gives CDR1 DFQATT, CDR2 SNEGSKA (reference sequence). V was cut by 6 bases and J by 8 bases, with 11 bases left in between. CDR3 nucleotide sequence: TGCAGTGCGCACCGGTTCCATGAGCAGTTCTTC. Translation gives CSAHRFHEQFF.

The chain has TRBV27 and TRBJ1-2; 9 bases fit TRBD1. The CDR3 extends over 13 amino acids. The trim removed 5 bases at V and 7 bases at J, leaving 5 bases unmatched. Germline CDR1 MNHEY, CDR2 SMNVEV (reference sequence). As DNA, the CDR3 is TGTGCCAGCAGTCGTCCGGGACAGGGTGGCTACACCTTC. It codes for CASSRPGQGGYTF.

V usage is TRBV4-1 and J usage is TRBJ1-2; no reliable D call. The CDR3 is made up of 17 amino acids. In germline, CDR1 is MGHRA, CDR2 YSYEKL. Trimming took off 3 bases at V and 6 bases at J, with 23 bases between the two ends. This CDR3 is CASSHSFGSGEFDGYTF. CDR3 nucleotide sequence: TGCGCCAGCAGCCATTCATTTGGGAGTGGGGAGTTTGATGGCTACACCTTC.

This clone has more than one count but fewer than ten. The chain couples TRBV5-4 to TRBJ2-7, with D possibly TRBD2 on 6 matching bases. The V gene lost 4 bases and the J gene lost 0 bases, with 8 bases spanning the gap. The CDR3 has 13 residues. Germline assignment: CDR1 SGHNT and CDR2 YYREEE (reference sequence). The CDR3 DNA is TGTGCCAGCAGCATCGGGAGCTCCTACGAGCAGTACTTC. It encodes CASSIGSSYEQYF.

The rearrangement uses TRBV5-5 and TRBJ1-3; possible D gene TRBD1, 5 bases. This CDR3 is 17 amino acids long. Trimming removed 4 bases at V and 0 bases at J, with 17 bases between. The germline V gene has CDR1 SGHKS and CDR2 YYEKEE (reference sequence). The CDR3 DNA follows: TGTGCCAGCAGCATCCGGCCTACAGGCTACTCTGGAAACACCATATATTTT. This gives the protein CASSIRPTGYSGNTIYF.

The gene calls are TRBV6-4 and TRBJ1-5; TRBD1 might be the D (5 bases). Looked up from germline, CDR1 is MRHNA and CDR2 is SNTAGT. Between the trimmed V and J ends, which lost 5 bases and 2 bases, there was a span of 13 bases. The CDR3 is 15 residues long. The CDR3 here is CASSLRDRRNQPQHF. The CDR3 nucleotides read TGTGCCAGCAGTCTCAGAGACAGACGCAATCAGCCCCAGCATTTT.

This chain links TRBV14 with TRBJ2-4; D is uncertain. Germline V gene data show CDR1 as SGHDN and CDR2 as FVKESK. V was trimmed by 4 bases and J by 2 bases, leaving 21 bases between them. The CDR3 sequence is 18 residues long. The CDR3 DNA is TGTGCCAGCAGCCGGATTGAGGCCGAAGCCCTAACCAAAAACATTCAGTACTTC. It is translated as CASSRIEAEALTKNIQYF.

This clone showed up just once. The rearrangement uses TRBV2 and TRBJ2-5; the D gene is possibly TRBD1 (6 bases). CDR3 length: 14 amino acids. In germline, CDR1 is SNHLY, CDR2 FYNNEI. Deletions cut 4 bases from V and 5 bases from J, with 14 bases between. The CDR3 nucleotides read TGTGCCAGCAGTGTATCACAGGGAGTGGAGACCCAGTACTTC. Protein: CASSVSQGVETQYF. Drawing the rest from reference TRBV2 and TRBJ2-5, the complete variable domain is EPEVTQTPSHQVTQMGQEVILRCVPISNHLYFYWYRQILGQKVEFLVSFYNNEISEKSEIFDDQFSVERPDGSNFTLKIRSTKLEDSAMYFCASSVSQGVETQYFGPGTRLLVL.

The V gene is TRBV5-1, the J gene TRBJ2-3; D is ambiguous. The CDR3 totals 14 residues. The germline V gene has CDR1 SGHRS and CDR2 YFSETQ. Trimming removed 0 bases at V and 2 bases at J, with 7 bases between. For the CDR3, the DNA is TGCGCCAGCAGCTTGGCGGTAAACACAGATACGCAGTATTTT. Its protein product is CASSLAVNTDTQYF.

The gene calls are TRBV7-2 and TRBJ2-1; 7 positions agree with TRBD1. Unmatched junction bases numbered 7, after V lost 5 bases and J lost 0 bases. CDR1 and CDR2 (germline): SGHTA, FQGNSA. This CDR3 has 16 amino acids. CDR3 in amino acids: CASSHGQASSYNEQFF. The DNA for the CDR3 is TGTGCCAGCAGCCATGGACAGGCGAGCTCCTACAATGAGCAGTTCTTC. Based on the CDR3 plus reference TRBV7-2 and TRBJ2-1, the full variable domain is GAGVSQSPSNKVTEKGKDVELRCDPISGHTALYWYRQSLGQGLEFLIYFQGNSAPDKSGLPSDRFSAERTGGSVSTLTIQRTQQEDSAVYLCASSHGQASSYNEQFFGPGTRLTVL.

This clone was observed a single time. The chain couples TRBV6-5 to TRBJ1-6; maybe TRBD1 (5 bases). CDR1 is MNHEY and CDR2 is SVGAGI in the germline V gene. The CDR3 extends over 16 amino acids. The V and J ends lost 4 bases and 5 bases respectively, with 15 bases between them. The CDR3 loop is CASSSGSGFNNSPLHF. The CDR3 DNA reads as TGTGCCAGCAGTTCAGGGTCTGGGTTTAATAATTCACCCCTCCACTTT.

The chain links TRBV5-4 to TRBJ2-3; tentatively, D is TRBD2 (6 bases). The CDR3 runs to 16 residues. Between the trimmed V and J ends, which lost 0 bases and 5 bases, there was a span of 16 bases. Germline lookup yields CDR1 SGHNT and CDR2 YYREEE (reference sequence). Here the CDR3 DNA reads TGTGCCAGCAGCTTGGTATCAGGGCCGGAGGGAGATACGCAGTATTTT. Translated: CASSLVSGPEGDTQYF.

To note about this clone: The sample carries other DNA sequences with the same CDR3. This rearrangement joins TRBV2 to TRBJ1-2, with TRBD1 matching 9 bases. The germline V gene has CDR1 SNHLY and CDR2 FYNNEI. V trimming: 8 bases; J trimming: 2 bases; junction bases outside the gene matches: 3. CDR3 length: 13 residues. DNA of the CDR3: TGTGCCAGCCGGGACAGGGTCAACTATGGCTACACCTTC. This codes for CASRDRVNYGYTF.

V usage is TRBV19 and J usage is TRBJ2-2; 8 nucleotides agree with TRBD1. Germline assignment: CDR1 LNHDA and CDR2 SQIVND (reference sequence). After removal of 6 bases from V and 2 bases from J, the junction contained 8 bases not matched to a gene. The CDR3 loop spans 16 amino acids. This chain's CDR3 is CASSPGTGSNTGELFF. In nucleotides, the CDR3 is TGTGCCAGTAGCCCTGGGACAGGATCTAACACCGGGGAGCTGTTTTTT.

The rearrangement links TRBV19 to TRBJ1-1, with D tentatively TRBD1 (6 bases). Germline V gene sequence: CDR1 LNHDA, CDR2 SQIVND (reference sequence). CDR3 length: 15 amino acids. Deletions cut 8 bases from V and 3 bases from J, with 19 bases between. Here the CDR3 reads CASSVTGLIDTEAFF. DNA of the CDR3: TGTGCCAGTTCGGTCACAGGGTTAATAGACACTGAAGCTTTCTTT. Supplemented by reference TRBV19 and TRBJ1-1, the full variable domain reads DGGITQSPKYLFRKEGQNVTLSCEQNLNHDAMYWYRQDPGQGLRLIYYSQIVNDFQKGDIAEGYSVSREKKESFPLTVTSAQKNPTAFYLCASSVTGLIDTEAFFGQGTRLTVV.

The chain joins TRBV27 to TRBJ1-2, with D tentatively TRBD1 (5 bases). From germline, CDR1 is MNHEY and CDR2 SMNVEV (reference sequence). V gave up 5 bases and J gave up 3 bases, with 13 bases separating them. CDR3 length: 14 residues. This CDR3 is CASSLRAPYYGYTF. The CDR3, as DNA: TGTGCCAGCAGTCTCAGGGCACCGTACTATGGCTACACCTTC.

This clone came up once. The CDR3 nucleotides read TGTGCCAGCAGTTTCACTCTAGCGTTCACTACCTACGAGCAGTACTTC. Protein: CASSFTLAFTTYEQYF. This chain joins TRBV28 and TRBJ2-7; tentatively, D is TRBD2 (6 bases). CDR1 and CDR2 from the germline V gene are MDHEN and SYDVKM. V was pared by 3 bases and J by 2 bases, with 17 bases between. The CDR3 spans 16 residues.

The chain uses TRBV19 and TRBJ1-4; 7 bases line up with TRBD1. Germline CDR1 LNHDA, CDR2 SQIVND (reference sequence). This CDR3 has 15 amino acids. J was trimmed by 7 bases and V by 5 bases; bases with no gene match: 10. The CDR3 spells CASSAGQMGSEKLFF. CDR3 bases: TGTGCCAGTAGTGCGGGACAGATGGGAAGTGAAAAACTGTTTTTT.

CDR3 nucleotides: TGTGCCAGCAGCTTACAATCAGCGGGAGACGAGACCCAGTACTTC. Translation gives CASSLQSAGDETQYF. The rearrangement uses TRBV7-3 and TRBJ2-5, with 8 bases lining up with TRBD2. J gave up 5 bases and V 2 bases, and 7 bases lay outside the gene matches. The CDR3 is 15 residues long. Germline V gene sequence: CDR1 SGHTA, CDR2 FQGTGA. Full variable domain (remainder filled in from reference TRBV7-3 and TRBJ2-5): GAGVSQTPSNKVTEKGKYVELRCDPISGHTALYWYRQSLGQGPEFLIYFQGTGAADDSGLPNDRFFAVRPEGSVSTLKIQRTERGDSAVYLCASSLQSAGDETQYFGPGTRLLVL.

The chain combines TRBV14 with TRBJ1-2; 11 bases line up with TRBD1. Germline lookup yields CDR1 SGHDN and CDR2 FVKESK. V gave up 0 bases and J gave up 8 bases; unmatched junction bases: 8. There are 16 residues in the CDR3. The CDR3 here is CASSQDLRTGGDGYTF. CDR3 in DNA: TGTGCCAGCAGCCAAGATTTGAGGACAGGGGGCGACGGCTACACCTTC.

The rearrangement links TRBV29-1 to TRBJ2-1; TRBD1 matches at 8 bases. V dropped 5 bases and J dropped 9; count of bases not matched to a gene: 9. CDR3 size: 13 residues. The V gene's germline CDR1 is SQVTM and CDR2 ANQGSEA. For the CDR3, the DNA is TGCAGCGTTCGTCCTCAGGGGGCCGGTGAGCAGTTCTTC. Protein sequence: CSVRPQGAGEQFF.

The V and J genes are TRBV7-9 and TRBJ2-5; TRBD1 agrees at 9 bases. CDR3 length equals 14 residues. V shed 6 bases, J shed 3 bases, and the junction held 5 bases outside the gene matches. Germline CDR1 is SEHNR and CDR2 is FQNEAQ (reference sequence). This CDR3 reads CASRRDRAEETQYF. CDR3 in DNA: TGTGCCAGCAGGCGGGACAGGGCCGAAGAGACCCAGTACTTC.